One TCR beta chain is described in this entry. This sample is part of a study of glioma-infiltrating T cells after dendritic cell vaccination. Germline CDR1 and CDR2: LNHDA and SQIVND (reference sequence). CDR3 length: 15 residues. The ends were cut back, 5 bases at V and 5 bases at J, with 16 bases in the middle. Amplification used 60 V beta primers and 13 J beta primers. The assay was immunoSEQ multiplex PCR, and TCRdb's table has in-frame clones only and misses some. The sample holds more than 30,000 clones; 85% to 95% are singletons and the top ten take about 2%. This rearrangement joins TRBV19 to TRBJ2-4; possibly TRBD2 for D (7 bases). The sequence came from a human donor with glioblastoma. The sequencing here drew on blood, taken before dendritic cell vaccination. CDR3 bases: TGTGCCAGTAGTGCAGGCACGGGGGGCGAAAACATTCAGTACTTC. It yields the protein CASSAGTGGENIQYF.